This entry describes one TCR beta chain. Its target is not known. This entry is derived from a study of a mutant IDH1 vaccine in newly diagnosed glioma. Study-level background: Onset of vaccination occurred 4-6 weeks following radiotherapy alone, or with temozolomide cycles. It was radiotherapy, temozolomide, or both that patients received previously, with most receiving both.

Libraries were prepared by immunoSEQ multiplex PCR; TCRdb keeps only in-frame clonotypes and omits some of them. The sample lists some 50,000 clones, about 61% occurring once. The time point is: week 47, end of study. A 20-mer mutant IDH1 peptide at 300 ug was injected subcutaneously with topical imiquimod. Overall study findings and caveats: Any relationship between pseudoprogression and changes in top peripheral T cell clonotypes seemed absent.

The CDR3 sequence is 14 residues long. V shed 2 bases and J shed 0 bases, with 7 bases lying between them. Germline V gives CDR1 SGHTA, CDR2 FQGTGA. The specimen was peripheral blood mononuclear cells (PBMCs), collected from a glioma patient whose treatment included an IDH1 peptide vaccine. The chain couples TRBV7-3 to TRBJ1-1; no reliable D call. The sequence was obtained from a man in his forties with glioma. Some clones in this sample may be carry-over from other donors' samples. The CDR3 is CASSLGELNTEAFF. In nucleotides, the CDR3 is TGTGCCAGCAGCTTAGGGGAGTTGAACACTGAAGCTTTCTTT.